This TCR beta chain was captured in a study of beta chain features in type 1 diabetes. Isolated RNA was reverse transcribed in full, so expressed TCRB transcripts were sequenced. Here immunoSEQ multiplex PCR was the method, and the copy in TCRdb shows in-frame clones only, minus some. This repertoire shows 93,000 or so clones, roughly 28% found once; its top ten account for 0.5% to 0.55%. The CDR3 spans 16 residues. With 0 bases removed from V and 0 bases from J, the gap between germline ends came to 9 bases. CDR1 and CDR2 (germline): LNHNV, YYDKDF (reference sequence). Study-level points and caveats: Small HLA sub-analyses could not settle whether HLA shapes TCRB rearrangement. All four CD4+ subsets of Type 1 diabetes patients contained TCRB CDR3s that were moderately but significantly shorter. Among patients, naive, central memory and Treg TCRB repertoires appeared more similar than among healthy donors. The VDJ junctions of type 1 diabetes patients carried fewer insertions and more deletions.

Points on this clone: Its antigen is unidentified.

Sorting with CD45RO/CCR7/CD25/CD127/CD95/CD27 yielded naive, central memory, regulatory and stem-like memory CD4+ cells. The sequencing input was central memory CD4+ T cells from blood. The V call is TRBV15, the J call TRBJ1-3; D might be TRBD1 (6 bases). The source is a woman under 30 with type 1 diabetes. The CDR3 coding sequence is TGTGCCACCAGCAGAGATGGGGGCCTCTCTGGAAACACCATATATTTT. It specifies CATSRDGGLSGNTIYF.